Shown below are 27 T cell receptor beta chains from a single sample sequenced in a study of blood T cell repertoires in COVID-19. Sequencing was performed with immunoSEQ multiplex PCR; in TCRdb, only in-frame clones are kept and a portion is missing. The sample records 270,000 or so clones, about four fifths being singletons. Sequenced input: PBMCs or T cells enriched from blood (not recorded which). The receptors stem from a man in his forties or fifties who had recovered from COVID-19.

V is TRBV5-8 and J is TRBJ2-7, with TRBD2 matching over 9 bases. Looked up from germline, CDR1 is SGHTS and CDR2 is YDEGEE. The CDR3 has 15 residues. J lost 4 bases, V lost 0 bases, and 5 bases had no gene match. The CDR3 region has the DNA TGTGCCAGCAGCTTGGGTGCTAGCGGGAATTACGAGCAGTACTTC. Translating it yields CASSLGASGNYEQYF.

This clone was recorded only once. The V call is TRBV19, the J call TRBJ1-2, with a tentative D call TRBD1 (5 bases). The CDR3 extends over 14 amino acids. V lost 5 bases, J lost 4 bases, and 14 bases lay in between. Germline V lookup: CDR1 LNHDA, CDR2 SQIVND (reference sequence). CDR3: CASSLIREGYGYTF. For the CDR3, the DNA is TGTGCCAGTAGTTTAATCAGGGAAGGCTATGGCTACACCTTC. Filled out from reference TRBV19 and TRBJ1-2, the complete variable domain reads DGGITQSPKYLFRKEGQNVTLSCEQNLNHDAMYWYRQDPGQGLRLIYYSQIVNDFQKGDIAEGYSVSREKKESFPLTVTSAQKNPTAFYLCASSLIREGYGYTFGSGTRLTVV.

The chain is built from TRBV24-1 and TRBJ2-3, with a weak D call TRBD1 (6 bases). Germline loops: CDR1 KGHDR, CDR2 SFDVKD. This CDR3 comprises 13 residues. Trimming stripped 5 bases from V and 14 bases from J, with 19 bases between. CDR3 DNA: TGTGCCACCAGTGGATCTCCGGGACATAAAACGTATTTT. This sequence encodes CATSGSPGHKTYF.

V and J are TRBV18 and TRBJ1-5, with D perhaps matching TRBD1 (5 bases). Trimming took 4 bases from V and 2 from J, leaving 12 bases between them. The CDR3 sequence is 15 residues long. CDR1 KGHSH and CDR2 LQKENI come from the germline V gene. The CDR3 DNA reads TGTGCCAGCTCACGGTCAGGGCGAGGCAATCAGCCCCAGCATTTT. The encoded protein is CASSRSGRGNQPQHF.

The chain has TRBV19 and TRBJ1-6; tentatively, D is TRBD1 (6 bases). V was pared by 5 bases and J by 8 bases, with 16 bases between. The CDR3 spans 15 residues. Germline V gene sequence: CDR1 LNHDA, CDR2 SQIVND (reference sequence). CDR3 residues: CASSEGHASDSPLHF. The CDR3, as DNA: TGTGCCAGTAGTGAGGGACACGCCAGCGATTCACCCCTCCACTTT.

CDR3 coding DNA: TGCAGCGTTGGCAAATTCGGACTAGCGGGCAGCGGGGAGCTGTTTTTT. As protein: CSVGKFGLAGSGELFF. V and J are TRBV29-1 and TRBJ2-2; TRBD2 matches at 11 bases. Germline CDR1 SQVTM, CDR2 ANQGSEA. This CDR3 comprises 16 residues. Trimming cost V 4 bases and J 7 bases; bases outside gene matches: 11.

The rearrangement joins TRBV3-1 (or the pseudogene TRBV3-2) to TRBJ2-1, with D tentatively TRBD2 (5 bases). The V gene's germline CDR1 is LGHDT and CDR2 YNNKEL (reference sequence). The CDR3 loop spans 12 amino acids. V lost 5 bases and J lost 6, with 8 bases in between. CDR3 nucleotides: TGTGCCAGCAGCATAACTAGCAATGAGCAGTTCTTC. It specifies CASSITSNEQFF.

This clone has only one observation. One junction end disagrees with the germline gene, perhaps due to a read error. V usage is TRBV7-7 and J usage is TRBJ2-2; TRBD1 agrees at 8 bases. The germline V gene has CDR1 SSHAT and CDR2 FNYEAQ (reference sequence). This CDR3 comprises 15 residues. As DNA, the CDR3 is TGTGCTAGCAGCGTGGGGACAGGGAACACCGGGGAGCTGTTTTTT. Translated: CASSVGTGNTGELFF.

The V call is TRBV27, the J call TRBJ2-1; D is perhaps TRBD1 (5 bases). The germline gives CDR1 MNHEY, CDR2 SMNVEV (reference sequence). Trimming left V 6 bases short and J 4 bases short, with 10 bases between. This CDR3 has 13 residues. The DNA for the CDR3 is TGTGCCAGCAGAACGACAGTATACAATGAGCAGTTCTTC. Protein sequence: CASRTTVYNEQFF.

The chain recombines TRBV19 with TRBJ1-4, with D perhaps matching TRBD1 (6 bases). Per germline, CDR1 LNHDA and CDR2 SQIVND (reference sequence). V dropped 4 bases and J dropped 7 bases, with 16 bases sitting between them. This CDR3 spans 15 amino acids. The CDR3 DNA sequence: TGTGCCAGTAGTAGATCCGGGGGGGCGGGTGAAAAACTGTTTTTT. This translates into CASSRSGGAGEKLFF.

This clone was seen only a few times. The V call is TRBV12-5, the J call TRBJ2-7; 9 bases map to TRBD1. The CDR3 spans 14 residues. Germline loops: CDR1 LGHNT, CDR2 FRNRAP. V lost 6 bases and J lost 7; bases outside the gene matches: 10. The CDR3 loop reads CASGPLGTGPEQYF. The CDR3 coding sequence is TGTGCTAGTGGACCCTTGGGGACAGGGCCTGAGCAGTACTTC.

This clone has just a few counts. This chain joins TRBV11-2 and TRBJ2-3, with a weak D call TRBD2 (5 bases). This CDR3 contains 14 residues. V was cut by 3 bases and J by 5 bases, with 12 bases left in between. The V gene's germline CDR1 is SGHAT and CDR2 FQNNGV. CDR3 region: CASSFGLLGDTQYF. The CDR3 DNA follows: TGTGCCAGCAGCTTTGGACTCCTCGGAGATACGCAGTATTTT. The full variable domain, with the rest looked up from reference TRBV11-2 and TRBJ2-3, is EAGVAQSPRYKIIEKRQSVAFWCNPISGHATLYWYQQILGQGPKLLIQFQNNGVVDDSQLPKDRFSAERLKGVDSTLKIQPAKLEDSAVYLCASSFGLLGDTQYFGPGTRLTVL.

The J gene is TRBJ2-1, the V gene TRBV14; TRBD2 matches at 11 bases. Trimming at V came to 3 bases and at J to 9 bases, leaving 4 bases not matched to a gene. This CDR3 has 14 amino acids. Germline CDR1 and CDR2: SGHDN and FVKESK. CDR3 nucleotide sequence: TGTGCCAGCAGCCAGATACTAGCGGGAGTTGAGCAGTTCTTC. This gives the protein CASSQILAGVEQFF.

The gene calls are TRBV19 and TRBJ2-3; 8 bases agree with TRBD1. This CDR3 is 14 amino acids long. Unmatched junction bases numbered 4, after V lost 0 bases and J lost 8 bases. In germline, CDR1 is LNHDA, CDR2 SQIVND (reference sequence). This CDR3 reads CASSIDRQGITQYF. In DNA form, the CDR3 reads TGTGCCAGTAGTATAGACAGACAGGGGATTACGCAGTATTTT.

The rearrangement uses TRBV11-3 and TRBJ2-5, with TRBD2 identical over 11 bases. Germline V lookup: CDR1 SGHNT, CDR2 YENEEA. V lost 5 bases and J lost 1; bases outside the gene matches: 6. The length of the CDR3 is 16 residues. The chain's CDR3 is CASSPGTSGSQETQYF. Written as DNA, the CDR3 is TGTGCCAGCAGCCCCGGGACTAGCGGTTCCCAAGAGACCCAGTACTTC.

This clone came up once. This sequence joins TRBV27 and TRBJ1-2; 8 bases are a match to TRBD1. V lost 3 bases, J lost 4 bases, and 16 bases stayed unmatched. The CDR3 totals 18 residues. Germline loops: CDR1 MNHEY, CDR2 SMNVEV (reference sequence). In nucleotides, the CDR3 is TGTGCCAGCAGTTTTTCCCTCCGAGGGAACAGGGGGTCCTATGGCTACACCTTC. This encodes CASSFSLRGNRGSYGYTF.

This clone was detected only a few times. The V and J genes are TRBV11-3 and TRBJ2-3; a weak D match, TRBD1 (5 bases). The CDR3 is 17 residues long. Germline values: CDR1 SGHNT, CDR2 YENEEA. Trimming took off 1 base at V and 0 bases at J, with 14 bases between the two ends. CDR3 amino acids: CASSLGEVGQSTDTQYF. As DNA, the CDR3 is TGTGCCAGCAGCTTAGGTGAGGTGGGGCAAAGCACAGATACGCAGTATTTT.

This chain uses TRBV19 with TRBJ1-3; D unclear. The CDR3 contains 14 residues. V was pared by 7 bases and J by 0 bases, with 10 bases between. Germline CDR1 is LNHDA and CDR2 is SQIVND (reference sequence). CDR3 in amino acids: CASTGRSSGNTIYF. The CDR3 DNA sequence: TGTGCCAGTACAGGCAGATCCTCTGGAAACACCATATATTTT.

This chain joins TRBV27 and TRBJ2-1; 12 nucleotides match TRBD2. Germline trimming cut 6 bases from V and 9 bases from J; bases unmatched to any gene: 12. CDR1 and CDR2 from the germline V gene are MNHEY and SMNVEV (reference sequence). The CDR3 totals 16 residues. The CDR3 loop reads CASSSLASGRASEQFF. The CDR3 region has the DNA TGTGCCAGCAGCTCCCTCGCTAGCGGGAGGGCCAGTGAGCAGTTCTTC.

V gene TRBV7-9 combines with J gene TRBJ1-1; 8 bases are a match to TRBD1. V lost 1 base to trimming and J lost 11 bases; unmatched junction nucleotides: 3. Germline V lookup: CDR1 SEHNR, CDR2 FQNEAQ (reference sequence). The CDR3 length is 12 residues. The CDR3 is CASSLGQGNAFF. CDR3 sequence (DNA): TGTGCCAGCAGCTTAGGACAGGGGAACGCTTTCTTT.

The rearrangement links TRBV6-5 to TRBJ2-7; tentative D call: TRBD2 (7 bases). The V gene lost 7 bases and the J gene lost 2 bases, with 15 bases spanning the gap. The CDR3 runs to 14 residues. Germline V gene data show CDR1 as MNHEY and CDR2 as SVGAGI. The CDR3 loop is CASNRGGGTYEQYF. The CDR3, as DNA: TGTGCCAGCAACCGCGGGGGCGGAACCTACGAGCAGTACTTC.

This chain links TRBV29-1 with TRBJ2-7; maybe TRBD2 (5 bases). The CDR3 has 13 residues. V was clipped by 7 bases and J by 2 bases, with 15 bases between them. Germline V gene sequence: CDR1 SQVTM, CDR2 ANQGSEA. CDR3 region: CSADGDSPYEQYF. The CDR3 nucleotides are TGCAGCGCCGACGGGGATTCACCCTACGAGCAGTACTTC.

This clone has more than one count but fewer than ten. The rearrangement uses TRBV10-3 and TRBJ1-1; 9 bases agree with TRBD1. This CDR3 contains 14 residues. The germline CDR1 and CDR2 sequences are ENHRY and SYGVKD. The J segment lost 3 bases and the V segment lost 6 bases, leaving 5 bases of the junction unmatched. CDR3 residues: CAIRKGDRDTEAFF. CDR3 DNA: TGTGCCATCAGGAAGGGGGACAGGGACACTGAAGCTTTCTTT.

V is TRBV4-1 and J is TRBJ1-1, with unresolved D. The CDR3 runs 13 residues. Germline values: CDR1 MGHRA, CDR2 YSYEKL. V was trimmed by 1 base and J by 7 bases, leaving 10 bases between them. In DNA, the CDR3 is TGCGCCAGCAGCCAAGTGGCCAGTCTTGAAGCTTTCTTT. Its protein is CASSQVASLEAFF.

V is TRBV19 and J is TRBJ2-6, with a weak D call TRBD2 (8 bases). V shed 7 bases and J shed 0 bases, with 16 bases lying between them. Looked up from germline, CDR1 is LNHDA and CDR2 is SQIVND (reference sequence). This CDR3 spans 17 amino acids. The chain's CDR3 is CASTPTGTSSGANVLTF. As DNA, the CDR3 is TGTGCCAGTACCCCGACAGGGACTAGCTCTGGGGCCAACGTCCTGACTTTC.

This clone was counted once. The V and J genes are TRBV19 and TRBJ2-2, with 12 positions matching TRBD2. This CDR3 has 18 residues. With 4 bases clipped from V and 0 bases from J, the junction kept 6 bases outside the gene matches. CDR1 and CDR2 from the germline V gene are LNHDA and SQIVND (reference sequence). For the CDR3, the DNA is TGTGCCAGTAGTAAGACTAGCGGGGGTGTCGCGAACACCGGGGAGCTGTTTTTT. Residues: CASSKTSGGVANTGELFF.

V and J are TRBV15 and TRBJ1-4; TRBD1 is a possible D gene (6 bases). CDR1 is LNHNV, CDR2 YYDKDF, per germline (reference sequence). The length of the CDR3 is 13 residues. V lost 5 bases, J lost 8 bases, and 12 bases lay in between. The CDR3 region is CATSWGQLEKLFF. CDR3 nucleotide sequence: TGTGCCACCAGCTGGGGACAACTCGAAAAACTGTTTTTT. The full variable domain, in which reference TRBV15 and TRBJ1-4 provide the parts outside the CDR3, is DAMVIQNPRYQVTQFGKPVTLSCSQTLNHNVMYWYQQKSSQAPKLLFHYYDKDFNNEADTPDNFQSRRPNTSFCFLDIRSPGLGDTAMYLCATSWGQLEKLFFGSGTQLSVL.